This T cell receptor beta chain was obtained from a study of blood T cell repertoires in COVID-19. Methods used by the authors: Amplification with reference gene primers provided the estimates of nucleated cell counts. Produced via immunoSEQ multiplex PCR; TCRdb's table is partial and in-frame only. V, J and clone size are taken as reported in that table, and D and trimming were inferred from the DNA itself. The sample holds 200,000 or so clones, approximately 90% seen once. The CDR3 loop spans 13 amino acids. Between the trimmed V and J ends, which lost 1 base and 9 bases, there was a span of 13 bases. In germline, CDR1 is MNHEY, CDR2 SVGEGT.

The sequenced sample was peripheral blood. The clonotype originates from a man aged 70-80 years with active or convalescent COVID-19. The V call is TRBV6-2 or TRBV6-3, the J call TRBJ2-7; a possible D gene is TRBD2 (6 bases). The CDR3 region is CASSYWDFVGQYF. As DNA, the CDR3 is TGTGCCAGCAGTTACTGGGACTTCGTCGGGCAGTACTTC.